These T cell receptor beta chains were read from a single sample in a study of shared clonotypes between healthy human individuals. Here immunoSEQ multiplex PCR was the method, and the copy in TCRdb shows in-frame clones only, minus some. The sample has about 660,000 clones, around 67% seen once. Sample: memory CD4+ T cells sorted from blood. The receptors here all came from a woman younger than 45 in good health. CDR3s include the opening cysteine and the closing phenylalanine or tryptophan. Fields, in order: D gene, V gene, clone size, J gene, CDR3 DNA, CDR3 protein. The D gene is left open where the match is weak. Only part of the rows carry a size: once, few, many, or a class if the clone is expanded.

TRBD1	TRBV4-1	NA	TRBJ2-5	TGCGCCAGCAGCCAAGGAATAGTTGGAGGGGCAGGGGGCGGTAGGGAGACCCAGTACTTC	CASSQGIVGGAGGGRETQYF
NA	TRBV6-5	NA	TRBJ1-6	TGTGCCAGCAGGCAACAGGATAATTCACCCCTCCACTTT	CASRQQDNSPLHF
NA	TRBV5-1	NA	TRBJ2-5	TGCGCCAGCAGCTTCCAGCAAGAGACCCAGTACTTC	CASSFQQETQYF
NA	TRBV28	NA	TRBJ1-5	TGTGCCAGCAGTTTTCGGGGAGGACAGCCCCAGCATTTT	CASSFRGGQPQHF
TRBD1	TRBV5-1	few	TRBJ1-2	TGCGCCAGCAGGGCCGGGACAGAGGGGCTGGGCTACACCTTC	CASRAGTEGLGYTF
NA	TRBV28	NA	TRBJ1-4	TGTGCCAGCAGGCGAGAAAGGGGGAAACTGTTTTTT	CASRRERGKLFF
TRBD1	TRBV29-1	once	TRBJ1-3	TGCAGCGTTGAAGGGACAGGGCGCAGAGACTACTCTGGAAACACCATATATTTT	CSVEGTGRRDYSGNTIYF
NA	TRBV7-3	few	TRBJ1-1	TGTGCCAGCAGCACCCAACGGGACACTGAAGCTTTCTTT	CASSTQRDTEAFF
TRBD2	TRBV28	NA	TRBJ2-3	TGTGCCAGCAGTCTAGCGGGAGGGTGGGCAGATACGCAGTATTTT	CASSLAGGWADTQYF
TRBD1	TRBV2	NA	TRBJ2-2	TGTGCCAGCAGGAGGACAGGGAACACCGGGGAGCTGTTTTTT	CASRRTGNTGELFF
NA	TRBV19	NA	TRBJ1-4	TGTGCCAGTAGTATTCCGGCAGGGGATAATGAAAAACTGTTTTTT	CASSIPAGDNEKLFF
NA	TRBV28	NA	TRBJ1-1	TGTGCCAGCAGTTTTCAGTCTGCGGGCACTGAAGCTTTCTTT	CASSFQSAGTEAFF
NA	TRBV11-1	NA	TRBJ1-1	TGTGCCAGCAGCTTGCACAGGACGAACACTGAAGCTTTCTTT	CASSLHRTNTEAFF
TRBD1	TRBV6-5	NA	TRBJ1-2	TGTGCCAGCAGTTACGCAGGGGGCCTTGGCTATGGCTACACCTTC	CASSYAGGLGYGYTF
NA	TRBV29-1	NA	TRBJ1-1	TGCAGCGTTGAGGGGGGGCGAATAAGAGGGACTGAAGCTTTCTTT	CSVEGGRIRGTEAFF
NA	TRBV20-1	NA	TRBJ2-7	TGCATAGGGCCAGTCATCTACGAGCAGTACTTC	CIGPVIYEQYF
NA	TRBV28	NA	TRBJ2-2	TGTGCCAGCAGACTAATAGGAAACACCGGGGAGCTGTTTTTT	CASRLIGNTGELFF
TRBD2	TRBV11-2	NA	TRBJ2-7	TGTGCCAGCAGCGCGTGGACTAGCGGCTACGAGCAGTACTTC	CASSAWTSGYEQYF
TRBD2	TRBV4-1	NA	TRBJ2-7	TGCGCCAGCAGCCAGCCGACTAGCGGGAGAAACGAGCAGTACTTC	CASSQPTSGRNEQYF
TRBD2	TRBV27	NA	TRBJ2-6	TGTGCCAGCTGGGGAGGGGAAGGCAGGTCTGGGGCCAACGTCCTGACTTTC	CASWGGEGRSGANVLTF
NA	TRBV4-1	NA	TRBJ1-5	TGCGCCAGCAGCCAAGATGACAGGAGCAATCAGCCCCAGCATTTT	CASSQDDRSNQPQHF
TRBD2	TRBV5-1	few	TRBJ2-1	TGCGCCAGCAGCTGGTCAGCGGGAGGATTTGGAAATGAGCAGTTCTTC	CASSWSAGGFGNEQFF
NA	TRBV4-1	NA	TRBJ2-7	TGCGCCAGCAGCCAAGAAGGGCGTGACGAGCAGTACTTC	CASSQEGRDEQYF
TRBD1	TRBV5-1	NA	TRBJ1-5	TGCGCCAGCAGCCCGGGACAGGGTTGGAGCAATCAGCCCCAGCATTTT	CASSPGQGWSNQPQHF